These T cell receptor beta chains were read from a single sample in a study. TCRdb independently ran MiXCR on the 5' RACE reads; one entry per CDR3 protein. The sample yields about 43,000 distinct CDR3 sequences, approximately 23% seen once. The sample consisted of Tregs sorted from a lymph node. The receptor set was obtained from a female donor with breast cancer. CDR3s include the opening cysteine and the closing phenylalanine or tryptophan. The order of the fields is V gene, clone size, CDR3 length, D gene, J gene, CDR3 DNA, CDR3 protein. A D gene is named only where the DNA matches it firmly. Only part of the rows carry a size: once, few, many, or a class if the clone is expanded.

TRBV20-1	many	15	-	TRBJ1-1	TGCAGTGCTTCCCCCTTCGTGGGGGGAGGCACTGAAGCTTTCTTT	CSASPFVGGGTEAFF
TRBV5-1	few	14	-	TRBJ2-1	TGCGCCAGCAGCTTGGAGAGCTCCTACAATGAGCAGTTCTTC	CASSLESSYNEQFF
TRBV12-3/TRBV12-4	many	13	-	TRBJ1-5	TGTGCCAGCAGGTTACAGGCCCCGGGGCCCCAGCATTTT	CASRLQAPGPQHF
TRBV24-1	many	15	-	TRBJ1-2	TGTGCCACCAGTGATTCTGGGACCCTCCGGCATGGCTACACCTTC	CATSDSGTLRHGYTF
TRBV5-1	few	16	TRBD2	TRBJ2-1	TGCGCCAGCAGCTCGGGACTAGCGGACAGCTACAATGAGCAGTTCTTC	CASSSGLADSYNEQFF
TRBV4-1	many	12	-	TRBJ2-1	TGCGCCAGCAACAGCGTCTACAATGAGCAGTTCTTC	CASNSVYNEQFF
TRBV20-1	-	12	-	TRBJ1-1	TGCAGTGCTAGAAGATCGAACACTGAAGCTTTCTTT	CSARRSNTEAFF
TRBV6-5	-	19	-	TRBJ2-7	TGTGCCAGCAGGGCCAAAAGAGAGAAGAGCATTCAAAGCAACTACGAGCAGTACTTC	CASRAKREKSIQSNYEQYF
TRBV29-1	few	16	TRBD2	TRBJ2-1	TGCAGCGTGGCCCTCCTGGGGGGGGGCTCCTACAATGAGCAGTTCTTC	CSVALLGGGSYNEQFF
TRBV7-9	few	13	-	TRBJ2-3	TGTGCCAGCAGCTTACCGATGCCAGATACGCAGTATTTT	CASSLPMPDTQYF
TRBV27	few	16	-	TRBJ2-3	TGTGCCAGCAGTTTGTCGACTGGGATAAGCACAGATACGCAGTATTTT	CASSLSTGISTDTQYF